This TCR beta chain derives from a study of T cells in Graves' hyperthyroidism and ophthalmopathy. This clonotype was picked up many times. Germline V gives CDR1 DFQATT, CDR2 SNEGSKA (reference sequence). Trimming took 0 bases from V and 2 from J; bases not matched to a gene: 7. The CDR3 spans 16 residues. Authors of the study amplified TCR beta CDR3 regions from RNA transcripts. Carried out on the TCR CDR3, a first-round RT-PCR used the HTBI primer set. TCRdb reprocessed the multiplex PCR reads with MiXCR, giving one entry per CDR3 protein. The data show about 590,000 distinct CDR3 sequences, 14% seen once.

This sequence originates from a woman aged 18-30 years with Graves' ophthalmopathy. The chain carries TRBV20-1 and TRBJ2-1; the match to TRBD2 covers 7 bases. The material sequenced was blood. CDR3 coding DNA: TGCAGTGCTAGAGATGGGTCGGGGGGTACCTACAATGAGCAGTTCTTC. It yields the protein CSARDGSGGTYNEQFF.